The clone carrying this TCR beta chain was detected once. V lost 0 bases and J 6 bases, leaving 17 bases between the germline ends. Germline V gene lookup returns CDR1 LGHNA and CDR2 YNFKEQ. The CDR3 totals 16 residues. The protocol was immunoSEQ multiplex PCR, while the TCRdb copy is restricted to in-frame clones and leaves out a portion. Seen here are a few hundred thousand clones, under 90% observed once, and the top ten hold 4% to 4.5%. The sample is drawn from a study of blood T cell repertoires in COVID-19. Material: peripheral blood. The genes are TRBV4-2 and TRBJ1-2; D possibly corresponds to TRBD1 (6 bases). The TCR sequence derives from a man between 60 and 70 years old with acute or convalescent COVID-19. For the CDR3, the DNA is TGTGCCAGCAGCCAAGATCGGCAGGGGAGTCGGCATGGCTACACCTTC. Its protein product is CASSQDRQGSRHGYTF.